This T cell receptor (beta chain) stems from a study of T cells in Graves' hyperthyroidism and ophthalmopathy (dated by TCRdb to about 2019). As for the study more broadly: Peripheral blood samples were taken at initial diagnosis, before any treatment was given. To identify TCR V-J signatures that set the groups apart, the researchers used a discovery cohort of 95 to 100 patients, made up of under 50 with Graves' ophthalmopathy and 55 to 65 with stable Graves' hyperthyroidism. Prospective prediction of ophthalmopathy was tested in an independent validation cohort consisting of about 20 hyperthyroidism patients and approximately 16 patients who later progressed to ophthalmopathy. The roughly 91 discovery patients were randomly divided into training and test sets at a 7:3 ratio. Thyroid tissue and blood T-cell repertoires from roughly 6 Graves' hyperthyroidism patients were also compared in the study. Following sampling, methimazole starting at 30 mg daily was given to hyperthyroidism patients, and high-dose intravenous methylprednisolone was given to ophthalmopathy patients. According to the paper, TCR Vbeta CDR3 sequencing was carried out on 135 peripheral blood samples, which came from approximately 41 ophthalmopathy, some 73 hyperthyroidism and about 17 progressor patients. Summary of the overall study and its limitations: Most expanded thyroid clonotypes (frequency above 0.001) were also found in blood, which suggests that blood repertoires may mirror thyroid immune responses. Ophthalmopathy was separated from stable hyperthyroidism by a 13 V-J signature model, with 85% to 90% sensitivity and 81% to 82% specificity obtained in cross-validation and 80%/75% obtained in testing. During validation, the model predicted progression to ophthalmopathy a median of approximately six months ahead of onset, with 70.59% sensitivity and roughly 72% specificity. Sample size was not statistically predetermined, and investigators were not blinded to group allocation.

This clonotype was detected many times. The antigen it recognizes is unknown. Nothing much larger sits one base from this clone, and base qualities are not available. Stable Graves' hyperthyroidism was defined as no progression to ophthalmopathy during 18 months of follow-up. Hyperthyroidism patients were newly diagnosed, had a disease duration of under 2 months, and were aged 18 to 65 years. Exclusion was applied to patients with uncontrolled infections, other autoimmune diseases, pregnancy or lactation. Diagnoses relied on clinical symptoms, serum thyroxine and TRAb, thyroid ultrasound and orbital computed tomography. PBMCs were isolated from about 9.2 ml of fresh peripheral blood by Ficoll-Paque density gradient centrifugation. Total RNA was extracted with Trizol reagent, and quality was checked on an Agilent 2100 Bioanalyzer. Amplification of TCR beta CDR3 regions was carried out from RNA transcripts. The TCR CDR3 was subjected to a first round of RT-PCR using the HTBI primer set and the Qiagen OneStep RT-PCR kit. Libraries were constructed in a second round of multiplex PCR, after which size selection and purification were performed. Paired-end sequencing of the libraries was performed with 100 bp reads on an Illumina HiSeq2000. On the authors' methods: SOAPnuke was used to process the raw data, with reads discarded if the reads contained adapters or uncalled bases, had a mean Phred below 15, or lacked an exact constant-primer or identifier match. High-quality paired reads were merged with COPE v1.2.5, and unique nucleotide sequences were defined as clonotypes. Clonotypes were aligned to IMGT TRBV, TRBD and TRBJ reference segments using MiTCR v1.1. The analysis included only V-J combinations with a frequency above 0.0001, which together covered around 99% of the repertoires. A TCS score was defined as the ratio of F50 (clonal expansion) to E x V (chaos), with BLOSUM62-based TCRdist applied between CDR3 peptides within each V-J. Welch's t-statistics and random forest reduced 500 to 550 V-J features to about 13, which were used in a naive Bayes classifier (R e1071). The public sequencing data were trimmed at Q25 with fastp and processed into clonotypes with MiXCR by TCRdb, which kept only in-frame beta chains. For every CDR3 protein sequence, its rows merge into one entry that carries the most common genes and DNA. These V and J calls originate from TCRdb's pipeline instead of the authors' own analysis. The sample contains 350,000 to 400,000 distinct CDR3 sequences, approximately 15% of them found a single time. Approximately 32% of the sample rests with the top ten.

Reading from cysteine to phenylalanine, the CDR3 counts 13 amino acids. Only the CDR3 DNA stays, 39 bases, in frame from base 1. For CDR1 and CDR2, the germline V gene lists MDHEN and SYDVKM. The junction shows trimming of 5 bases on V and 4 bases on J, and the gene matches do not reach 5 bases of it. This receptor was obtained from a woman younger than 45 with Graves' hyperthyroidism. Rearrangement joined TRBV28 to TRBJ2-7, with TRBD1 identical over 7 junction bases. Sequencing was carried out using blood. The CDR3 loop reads CASSMGQRYEQYF. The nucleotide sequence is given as TGTGCCAGCAGTATGGGACAGAGATACGAGCAGTACTTC.